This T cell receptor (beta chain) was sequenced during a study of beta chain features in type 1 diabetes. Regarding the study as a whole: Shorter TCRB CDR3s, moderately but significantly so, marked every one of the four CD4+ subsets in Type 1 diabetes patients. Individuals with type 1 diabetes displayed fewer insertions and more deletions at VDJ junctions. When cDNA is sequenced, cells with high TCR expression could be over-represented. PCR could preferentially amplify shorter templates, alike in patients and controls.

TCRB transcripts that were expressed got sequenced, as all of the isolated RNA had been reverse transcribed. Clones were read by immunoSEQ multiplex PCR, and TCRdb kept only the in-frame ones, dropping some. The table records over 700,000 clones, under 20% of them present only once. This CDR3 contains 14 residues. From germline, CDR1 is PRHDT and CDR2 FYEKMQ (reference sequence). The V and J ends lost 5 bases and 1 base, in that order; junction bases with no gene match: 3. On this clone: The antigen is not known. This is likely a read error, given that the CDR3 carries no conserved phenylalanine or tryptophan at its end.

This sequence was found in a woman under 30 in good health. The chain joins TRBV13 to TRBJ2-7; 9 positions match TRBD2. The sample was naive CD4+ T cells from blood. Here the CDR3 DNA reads TGTGCCAGCAGCACCCTAGCGGGATCCTACGAGCAGTACTCC. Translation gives CASSTLAGSYEQYS.